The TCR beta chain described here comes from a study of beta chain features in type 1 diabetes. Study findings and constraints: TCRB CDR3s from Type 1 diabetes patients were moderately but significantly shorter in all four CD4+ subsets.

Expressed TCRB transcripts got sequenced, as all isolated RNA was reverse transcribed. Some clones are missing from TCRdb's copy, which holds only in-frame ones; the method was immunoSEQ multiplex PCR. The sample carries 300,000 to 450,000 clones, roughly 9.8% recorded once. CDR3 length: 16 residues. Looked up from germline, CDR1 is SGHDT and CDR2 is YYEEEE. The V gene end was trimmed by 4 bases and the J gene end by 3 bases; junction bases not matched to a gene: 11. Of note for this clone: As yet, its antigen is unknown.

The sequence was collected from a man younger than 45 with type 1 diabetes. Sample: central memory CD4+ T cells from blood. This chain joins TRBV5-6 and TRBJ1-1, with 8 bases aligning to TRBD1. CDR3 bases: TGTGCCAGCAGCGAGTATGAGGGGACAGGATACACTGAAGCTTTCTTT. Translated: CASSEYEGTGYTEAFF.